What follows are 27 T cell receptor beta chains derived from one specimen sequenced in a study of cytomegalovirus exposure and HLA in healthy donors. The PCR had 60 Vbeta and 13 Jbeta primers. Produced via immunoSEQ multiplex PCR; TCRdb's table is partial and in-frame only. This table holds about 180,000 clones, around 79% found once. Input material: PBMCs. The receptors were gathered from a woman aged 50 to 65 in good health and CMV-seronegative.

The chain links TRBV28 to TRBJ2-7; the match to TRBD2 covers 9 bases. CDR3 length equals 16 residues. The V and J ends lost 6 bases and 4 bases, in that order; junction bases with no gene match: 13. CDR1 MDHEN and CDR2 SYDVKM come from the germline V gene. The CDR3 sequence: CASSPERAGGPYEQYF. CDR3 nucleotides: TGTGCCAGCAGCCCCGAGAGGGCGGGGGGGCCGTACGAGCAGTACTTC.

The rearrangement uses TRBV6-1 and TRBJ2-6; TRBD2 might be the D (5 bases). Germline loops: CDR1 MNHNS, CDR2 SASEGT. Deletions cut 8 bases from V and 1 base from J, with 12 bases between. The CDR3 consists of 15 residues. The CDR3 nucleotides read TGTGCCAGCGGGAGAGGGCAATCTGGGGCCAACGTCCTGACTTTC. Translated, it gives CASGRGQSGANVLTF.

The J gene is TRBJ1-2, the V gene TRBV7-2; D may be TRBD1 (5 bases). The CDR3 extends over 13 amino acids. Germline CDR1 reads SGHTA; CDR2 reads FQGNSA. V shed 2 bases and J shed 4 bases, with 8 bases lying between them. The chain's CDR3 is CASSLLQVYGYTF. CDR3 nucleotides: TGTGCCAGCAGCTTACTACAGGTCTATGGCTACACCTTC.

The DNA for the CDR3 is TGTGCCAGCAGCTTAGGCGGTGCCAGAGAGACCCAGTACTTC. Protein sequence: CASSLGGARETQYF. The chain links TRBV11-2 to TRBJ2-5; D not resolved. The CDR3 runs 14 residues. Germline V CDR1 and CDR2: SGHAT, FQNNGV. V gave up 1 base and J gave up 4 bases, with 10 bases separating them.

This chain joins TRBV4-1 and TRBJ1-4; possibly TRBD1 for D (5 bases). The germline CDR1 and CDR2 sequences are MGHRA and YSYEKL. The CDR3 extends over 17 amino acids. Trimming took 0 bases from V and 6 from J, leaving 17 bases between them. The CDR3 spells CASSQDMNRGLDEKLFF. CDR3 bases: TGCGCCAGCAGCCAAGATATGAATAGGGGATTAGATGAAAAACTGTTTTTT.

This chain connects TRBV28 to TRBJ2-5; possibly TRBD1 for D (6 bases). V was pared by 4 bases and J by 5 bases, with 14 bases between. CDR1 and CDR2 (germline): MDHEN, SYDVKM. The CDR3 consists of 14 residues. The CDR3 nucleotides are TGTGCCAGCAGTTACCGACAGGACGAGGAGACCCAGTACTTC. Amino acids: CASSYRQDEETQYF.

The rearrangement uses TRBV29-1 and TRBJ2-2; D might be TRBD2 (6 bases). CDR3 length: 15 residues. With 5 bases removed from V and 4 bases from J, the gap between germline ends came to 17 bases. In germline, CDR1 is SQVTM, CDR2 ANQGSEA. In nucleotides, the CDR3 is TGCAGCGTTACATGGGGGAGGTGGGGCACCGGGGAGCTGTTTTTT. This translates into CSVTWGRWGTGELFF.

In its sample, this clone was seen once. This chain joins TRBV9 and TRBJ2-1, with 16 bases matching TRBD2. This CDR3 contains 19 residues. CDR1 SGDLS and CDR2 YYNGEE come from the germline V gene. After removal of 1 base from V and 10 bases from J, the junction contained 14 bases not matched to a gene. This CDR3 reads CASSVSGTSGGGRVAEQFF. The CDR3, as DNA: TGTGCCAGCAGCGTATCCGGGACTAGCGGGGGGGGACGTGTGGCCGAGCAGTTCTTC.

The chain recombines TRBV7-2 with TRBJ2-7; possibly TRBD1 for D (5 bases). Trimming left V 3 bases short and J 3 bases short, with 12 bases between. The germline CDR1 and CDR2 sequences are SGHTA and FQGNSA. This CDR3 spans 14 amino acids. The CDR3 loop is CASSFDRSYYEQYF. CDR3 sequence (DNA): TGTGCCAGCAGCTTTGACAGAAGTTACTACGAGCAGTACTTC.

The chain couples TRBV5-1 to TRBJ1-1; D may be TRBD1 (6 bases). Trimming removed 2 bases at V and 6 bases at J, with 8 bases between. Germline V gene lookup returns CDR1 SGHRS and CDR2 YFSETQ. This CDR3 comprises 12 residues. The CDR3 spells CASSLQGAEAFF. In nucleotides, the CDR3 is TGCGCCAGCAGCTTACAGGGCGCTGAAGCTTTCTTT.

The chain uses TRBV4-3 and TRBJ2-4, with a possible D match to TRBD1 (6 bases). This CDR3 is 17 amino acids long. CDR1 and CDR2 from the germline V gene are LGHNA and YSLEER. Trimming cost V 0 bases and J 7 bases, with 19 bases left between them. CDR3 region: CASSQEPTGMGSNIQYF. DNA for the CDR3: TGCGCCAGCAGCCAAGAGCCAACAGGGATGGGTAGTAACATTCAGTACTTC.

In this sample, this clone turned up once. J is TRBJ2-3 and V is TRBV5-1; no clear D. V was shortened by 2 bases and J by 4 bases, with 20 bases between the two germline ends. Per germline, CDR1 SGHRS and CDR2 YFSETQ. This CDR3 has 17 amino acids. The CDR3 protein is CASSFGVALGPADTQYF. The CDR3 bases are TGCGCCAGCAGCTTTGGTGTAGCATTAGGTCCTGCAGATACGCAGTATTTT.

The chain combines TRBV19 with TRBJ1-1; D is undetermined. With 8 bases removed from V and 1 base from J, the gap between germline ends came to 5 bases. This CDR3 region has 11 residues. Germline-derived CDR1 and CDR2 are LNHDA and SQIVND (reference sequence). CDR3 in DNA: TGTGCCAGTTTCAAGAACACTGAAGCTTTCTTT. Its protein is CASFKNTEAFF. The whole variable domain, remainder taken from reference TRBV19 and TRBJ1-1, is DGGITQSPKYLFRKEGQNVTLSCEQNLNHDAMYWYRQDPGQGLRLIYYSQIVNDFQKGDIAEGYSVSREKKESFPLTVTSAQKNPTAFYLCASFKNTEAFFGQGTRLTVV.

The chain joins TRBV10-3 to TRBJ1-1, with 9 nucleotides matching TRBD1. V was clipped by 10 bases and J by 2 bases; unmatched bases: 5. Germline assignment: CDR1 ENHRY and CDR2 SYGVKD. There are 13 residues in the CDR3. The CDR3 DNA is TGTGCCACGGGACAGGGATTCAACACTGAAGCTTTCTTT. Amino acid sequence: CATGQGFNTEAFF.

The chain employs TRBV18 and TRBJ2-7; 10 bases align to TRBD2. The CDR3 is 16 residues long. J was trimmed by 2 bases and V by 1 base; bases with no gene match: 5. The V gene's germline CDR1 is KGHSH and CDR2 LQKENI. CDR3 in DNA: TGTGCCAGCTCACCACGGGGGACTAGCGAAACCTACGAGCAGTACTTC. It encodes CASSPRGTSETYEQYF.

The chain couples TRBV27 to TRBJ2-5; D not certain. Near its end, the DNA agrees better with TRBJ2-7, so the J call may be wrong. Germline V gene sequence: CDR1 MNHEY, CDR2 SMNVEV (reference sequence). The CDR3 has 12 amino acids. For the CDR3, the DNA is TGTGCCAGCAGTCCCACCCCCTACGAGCAGTACTTC. Protein product: CASSPTPYEQYF.

The chain uses TRBV28 and TRBJ1-5; 9 bases line up with TRBD1. Trimming at V came to 5 bases and at J to 4 bases, leaving 6 bases not matched to a gene. Germline loops: CDR1 MDHEN, CDR2 SYDVKM. The CDR3 length is 15 residues. CDR3 coding DNA: TGTGCCAGCAGTGTCACAGGGGGCGCGAATCAGCCCCAGCATTTT. This gives the protein CASSVTGGANQPQHF. The variable domain in full, with the rest retrieved from reference TRBV28 and TRBJ1-5, is DVKVTQSSRYLVKRTGEKVFLECVQDMDHENMFWYRQDPGLGLRLIYFSYDVKMKEKGDIPEGYSVSREKKERFSLILESASTNQTSMYLCASSVTGGANQPQHFGDGTRLSIL.

The chain uses TRBV28 and TRBJ2-7; 7 bases line up with TRBD1. The V gene end was trimmed by 8 bases and the J gene end by 0 bases; junction bases not matched to a gene: 7. The CDR3 is 14 amino acids. Germline V gives CDR1 MDHEN, CDR2 SYDVKM. The CDR3 reads CASGEGQFSYEQYF. DNA of the CDR3: TGTGCCAGCGGAGAGGGACAGTTCTCCTACGAGCAGTACTTC.

The CDR3 loop is CASSSTAGTDTQYF. The DNA for the CDR3 is TGTGCCAGCAGCTCTACGGCGGGCACAGATACGCAGTATTTT. The V and J genes are TRBV7-9 and TRBJ2-3; no firm D call. The CDR3 spans 14 residues. V dropped 4 bases and J dropped 1 base, with 9 bases sitting between them. The germline gives CDR1 SEHNR, CDR2 FQNEAQ (reference sequence).

This clone was observed a few times. The V gene is TRBV11-3, the J gene TRBJ2-7; tentative D call: TRBD2 (5 bases). Trimming shortened V by 0 bases and J by 2 bases, and 5 bases separated the two germline ends. The CDR3 sequence is 13 residues long. Germline V lookup: CDR1 SGHNT, CDR2 YENEEA. The CDR3 region is CASSLETTYEQYF. CDR3 coding DNA: TGTGCCAGCAGCTTAGAGACTACCTACGAGCAGTACTTC.

The V gene is TRBV7-9, the J gene TRBJ2-5; weak D call: TRBD1 (5 bases). The germline gives CDR1 SEHNR, CDR2 FQNEAQ (reference sequence). V was shortened by 5 bases and J by 5 bases, with 24 bases between the two germline ends. The CDR3 consists of 17 residues. CDR3 nucleotides: TGTGCCAGCAGCCCAGGGCGGTCGCTGACACGACGGGAGACCCAGTACTTC. The encoded protein is CASSPGRSLTRRETQYF.

The DNA of the CDR3 is TGTGCTAGTGGTTTGTCAAAGGACAGGAGCAATCAGCCCCAGCATTTT. This sequence encodes CASGLSKDRSNQPQHF. This chain uses TRBV12-5 with TRBJ1-5; 7 bases map to TRBD1. CDR1 is LGHNT, CDR2 FRNRAP, per germline. The CDR3 runs to 16 residues. The trim removed 2 bases at V and 1 base at J, leaving 5 bases unmatched.

This clone was observed a handful of times. J is TRBJ1-5 and V is TRBV27; 7 nucleotides agree with TRBD1. The CDR3 totals 13 residues. Germline CDR1 is MNHEY and CDR2 is SMNVEV (reference sequence). After removal of 4 bases from V and 4 bases from J, the junction contained 1 base not matched to a gene. As DNA, the CDR3 is TGTGCCAGCAGTTGGGGACAGAATCAGCCCCAGCATTTT. Translation: CASSWGQNQPQHF.

This chain joins TRBV19 and TRBJ2-5; 10 bases are shared with TRBD2. This CDR3 is 16 amino acids long. CDR1 LNHDA and CDR2 SQIVND come from the germline V gene (reference sequence). The V segment lost 0 bases and the J segment 5 bases; nucleotides outside the gene matches: 6. The CDR3 nucleotides read TGTGCCAGTAGTATAGAGCAGCGGGGGGGCCACGAGACCCAGTACTTC. Its translation is CASSIEQRGGHETQYF.

The V and J genes are TRBV6-5 and TRBJ1-1; D uncertain. Germline lookup yields CDR1 MNHEY and CDR2 SVGAGI. Trimming stripped 7 bases from V and 1 base from J, with 13 bases between. CDR3 size: 14 residues. For the CDR3, the DNA is TGTGCCAGCACCCGACCCGGGTGGAACACTGAAGCTTTCTTT. Translated, it gives CASTRPGWNTEAFF.

CDR3 in amino acids: CASSPQGWTEDTQYF. In DNA form, the CDR3 reads TGTGCCAGCTCACCACAGGGGTGGACGGAAGATACGCAGTATTTT. The rearrangement joins TRBV18 to TRBJ2-3; D possibly corresponds to TRBD1 (5 bases). V was pared by 1 base and J by 5 bases, with 13 bases between. CDR3 length: 15 residues. Germline loops: CDR1 KGHSH, CDR2 LQKENI.

In its sample, this clone was seen once. The J gene is TRBJ1-2, the V gene TRBV4-3; D is possibly TRBD1 (5 bases). Per germline, CDR1 LGHNA and CDR2 YSLEER. The CDR3 is 15 amino acids. V was pared by 1 base and J by 6 bases, with 15 bases between. The CDR3 spells CASSQAGGVGDGYTF. The CDR3 DNA reads TGCGCCAGCAGCCAAGCGGGGGGTGTAGGGGATGGCTACACCTTC.